The entry below gives a single TCR beta chain sequence along with its context. This clone appeared a few times. No cognate antigen has been identified for it. No clone much larger than this one lies a single base away; base qualities are absent. The same CDR3 can be traced to other DNA sequences in this sample. V is shortened by 1 base, J by 6 bases, and the region joining them spans 10 bases. Inclusive of the bounding cysteine and phenylalanine, the CDR3 is 14 residues long. Just the 42-base CDR3 DNA is kept, in frame starting at base 1. CDR1 SEHNR and CDR2 FQNEAQ were looked up in the germline V gene (reference sequence). The sample originates from a study of blood T cell repertoires in COVID-19 (dated by TCRdb to 2020 to 2022). Some background on the complete study: Samples covering the acute and convalescent phases of COVID-19 were provided by collaborators in the United States, Italy and Spain. A de-identified subject ID, COVID-19 status, age in years and sex were almost always included in the sample metadata. The samples were drawn from two sources: the first 160 participants of the ongoing ImmuneRACE study, and some 1,300 subjects contributed by 6 global collaborators. The material from the prospective study consisted of cDNA or gDNA derived from T cells, B-cell-depleted T cells, or PBMCs. The repertoires were released in a freely available public database intended as a resource for research on the immune response to SARS-CoV-2. Subjects who had been exposed to COVID-19, were actively infected with it, or had recovered from it provided the deeply sampled blood TCRbeta repertoires that made up the dataset. Where HLA class I and class II types were available, the types were taken from metadata supplied by the sample provider, not from assay-based typing.

The paper as a whole reports these results and caveats: The amount of clinical and demographic metadata varied by source and participant and was provided uncurated.

TCRbeta CDR3 regions were amplified from genomic DNA by means of the immunoSEQ Assay, a bias-controlled multiplex PCR. The original methods were these. The number of nucleated cells in each sample was estimated by amplification of reference gene primers within the assay. To quantify the absolute abundance of each unique TCRbeta CDR3 rearrangement, sequence reads were collapsed and filtered. For each sample, productive Simpson clonality was calculated by taking the square root of Simpson's diversity index across productive rearrangements. The table comes from immuneACCESS by way of TCRdb, which keeps in-frame sequences with V and J called. Part of the clones is missing from these tables; in studies checked, under half for an unresolved V gene and the rest for unknown reasons. V, J and clone size reflect that table, while D and trimming were determined from the DNA. Recorded for this sample are some 110,000 clones; more than 60% of them occurred a single time. The top ten constitute roughly 5.6% of the sample.

Each collaborating institution followed its own protocols to collect whole blood in K2EDTA tubes. For TCRbeta analysis, collaborators shipped samples as frozen whole blood, isolated PBMCs, or DNA extracted from either of those sample types. Input material: peripheral blood. The origin of this receptor is a man between 65 and 79 years old with acute or convalescent COVID-19. This chain is built from TRBV7-9 and TRBJ1-5; a tentative D call is TRBD1 (5 bases match). The CDR3 protein is CASSLGQGGQPQHF. The nucleotide sequence reads as follows: TGTGCCAGCAGCTTAGGCCAGGGAGGTCAGCCCCAGCATTTT.